This TCR beta chain was found in a study of blood T cell repertoires in COVID-19. In the study overall: Sample material is recorded as cDNA or gDNA derived from T cells, B-cell-depleted T cells, or PBMCs.

This CDR3 comprises 13 residues. Germline V gives CDR1 KGHSH, CDR2 LQKENI. Trimming cost V 0 bases and J 7 bases, with 7 bases left between them. The authors' processing: Nucleated cell number was recorded as an estimate derived from reference gene primer amplification. The data were produced by immunoSEQ multiplex PCR, yet TCRdb's version contains in-frame clones alone and is incomplete. Clone size and the V and J calls come from that table; the DNA yielded D and trimming. The sample carries about 350,000 clones, 70% to 90% recorded once. The material sequenced was peripheral blood. The receptor's source is a woman aged 55-75 years with COVID-19, enrolled during active disease. The chain joins TRBV18 to TRBJ2-1, with D possibly TRBD2 on 6 matching bases. CDR3 residues: CASSPPSGNEQFF. The DNA for the CDR3 is TGTGCCAGCTCACCACCTAGCGGAAATGAGCAGTTCTTC.